One and the same sample provided the 15 T cell receptor beta chains below, sequenced in a study of shared clonotypes between healthy human individuals. The protocol was immunoSEQ multiplex PCR, while the TCRdb copy is restricted to in-frame clones and leaves out a portion. This table holds roughly 2,500,000 clones, approximately 94% found once. Input material: naive CD4+ T cells from PBMCs. Sample subset: CD45RA+ positively selected. These receptors were taken from a man aged 18 to 30 in good health. Some clones in this sample may be carry-over from other donors' samples.

A note on this clone: The sample has other DNA sequences that encode this CDR3 too. This chain connects TRBV6-6 to TRBJ1-1; no clear D. CDR1 and CDR2 (germline): MNHNY, SVGAGI (reference sequence). This CDR3 is built from 13 residues. Trimming took 2 bases from V and 1 from J, leaving 5 bases between them. DNA for the CDR3: TGTGCCAGCAGTTACCAAGAGAACACTGAAGCTTTCTTT. This codes for CASSYQENTEAFF.

The chain is built from TRBV4-1 and TRBJ2-1; D is unresolved. The CDR3 has 16 amino acids. CDR1 is MGHRA and CDR2 is YSYEKL in the germline V gene. V lost 1 base and J lost 1, with 11 bases in between. As DNA, the CDR3 is TGCGCCAGCAGCCAAGGAAGGGCCCGGTCCTACAATGAGCAGTTCTTC. This sequence encodes CASSQGRARSYNEQFF.

The chain uses TRBV6-1 and TRBJ1-5; TRBD1 might be the D (5 bases). The CDR3 covers 15 residues. Germline CDR1 is MNHNS and CDR2 is SASEGT. Trimming took off 2 bases at V and 5 bases at J, with 13 bases between the two ends. Written as DNA, the CDR3 is TGTGCCAGCAGTGAAAGGGGACTCCCTGATCAGCCCCAGCATTTT. This translates into CASSERGLPDQPQHF.

J is TRBJ2-4 and V is TRBV7-2; TRBD1 aligns across 7 bases. Germline CDR1 is SGHTA and CDR2 is FQGNSA. The ends lost 1 base at V and 8 bases at J; junction bases unmatched: 11. The CDR3 spans 16 residues. CDR3: CASSLDRGQAMDIQYF. CDR3 DNA: TGTGCCAGCAGCTTAGATCGAGGACAGGCGATGGACATTCAGTACTTC.

The CDR3: CASSFTGATQAGELFF. The CDR3 coding sequence is TGCGCCAGCAGCTTCACAGGGGCTACCCAGGCCGGGGAGCTGTTTTTT. The chain combines TRBV5-1 with TRBJ2-2, with 7 bases identical to TRBD1. Germline V gene sequence: CDR1 SGHRS, CDR2 YFSETQ. The trim removed 2 bases at V and 6 bases at J, leaving 10 bases unmatched. The CDR3 extends over 16 amino acids. Using reference TRBV5-1 and TRBJ2-2 for the parts outside the CDR3, the full variable domain is KAGVTQTPRYLIKTRGQQVTLSCSPISGHRSVSWYQQTPGQGLQFLFEYFSETQRNKGNFPGRFSGRQFSNSRSEMNVSTLELGDSALYLCASSFTGATQAGELFFGEGSRLTVL.

The J gene is TRBJ2-7, the V gene TRBV29-1; the D is unclear. Germline CDR1 reads SQVTM; CDR2 reads ANQGSEA. With 4 bases removed from V and 3 bases from J, the gap between germline ends came to 16 bases. The CDR3 is 14 amino acids. This CDR3 is CSVVKGNVGYEQYF. The CDR3 DNA reads as TGCAGCGTTGTGAAAGGAAATGTGGGCTACGAGCAGTACTTC.

This chain uses TRBV28 with TRBJ2-1; 11 nucleotides line up with TRBD2. CDR1 and CDR2 from the germline V gene are MDHEN and SYDVKM. The CDR3 covers 16 residues. J lost 5 bases, V lost 5 bases, and 8 bases had no gene match. The CDR3, as DNA: TGTGCCAGCAGTCGCCCGGGACTAGCGGTTAACAATGAGCAGTTCTTC. Protein product: CASSRPGLAVNNEQFF. Full variable domain (outside the CDR3, taken from reference TRBV28 and TRBJ2-1): DVKVTQSSRYLVKRTGEKVFLECVQDMDHENMFWYRQDPGLGLRLIYFSYDVKMKEKGDIPEGYSVSREKKERFSLILESASTNQTSMYLCASSRPGLAVNNEQFFGPGTRLTVL.

V and J are TRBV7-2 and TRBJ2-5; D not certain. V lost 1 base to trimming and J lost 4 bases, with 7 bases between them. Per germline, CDR1 SGHTA and CDR2 FQGNSA. There are 13 residues in the CDR3. The CDR3 loop is CASSLGRLETQYF. The CDR3 DNA reads as TGTGCCAGCAGCTTAGGACGGCTAGAGACCCAGTACTTC.

DNA of the CDR3: TGTGCCAGCAGTTCAGCACCGTGGTCGAGCGGGGAGCTGTTTTTT. It specifies CASSSAPWSSGELFF. The chain is built from TRBV27 and TRBJ2-2; no reliable D call. Germline values: CDR1 MNHEY, CDR2 SMNVEV (reference sequence). Trimming removed 4 bases at V and 7 bases at J, with 16 bases between. The CDR3 is 15 amino acids.

The J gene is TRBJ1-6, the V gene TRBV6-5, with 10 bases lining up with TRBD1. This CDR3 is built from 15 residues. Germline loops: CDR1 MNHEY, CDR2 SVGAGI. Unmatched junction bases numbered 6, after V lost 4 bases and J lost 9 bases. This chain's CDR3 is CASSLTDRGFSPLHF. The DNA of the CDR3 is TGTGCCAGCAGTTTGACGGACAGGGGGTTTTCACCCCTCCACTTT.

Note on this clone: Germline is not matched at one junction end, which may reflect a read error. In the same sample, other DNA sequences code for this CDR3. The gene calls are TRBV11-2 and TRBJ1-3; D is ambiguous. Germline values: CDR1 SGHAT, CDR2 FQNNGV. The CDR3 loop spans 14 amino acids. The CDR3 nucleotides read TGTGCCAGCAGTTTAGGGAATTCTGGAAACACCATATATTTT. Its translation: CASSLGNSGNTIYF.

As to this clone: Other DNA sequences of this sample code for an identical CDR3. CDR3 sequence: CASRRQGTYEQYF. The CDR3 DNA sequence: TGTGCCAGCAGAAGACAGGGAACCTACGAGCAGTACTTC. The V gene is TRBV28, the J gene TRBJ2-7; 7 bases agree with TRBD1. Germline V gene sequence: CDR1 MDHEN, CDR2 SYDVKM. V gave up 6 bases and J gave up 2 bases; unmatched junction bases: 4. The CDR3 sequence is 13 residues long.

This chain joins TRBV2 and TRBJ2-5; a weak D match, TRBD2 (5 bases). The DNA matches TRBJ2-7 better at its end, which makes the J call doubtful. The CDR3 sequence is 11 residues long. The V gene's germline CDR1 is SNHLY and CDR2 FYNNEI. CDR3 amino acids: CASLGVSEQYF. The DNA for the CDR3 is TGTGCCAGCCTCGGGGTTAGCGAGCAGTACTTC.

The V call is TRBV18, the J call TRBJ2-3; the D gene could be TRBD1 or TRBD2 (5 bases each). V was cut by 4 bases and J by 4 bases, with 24 bases left in between. The CDR3 has 18 residues. Per germline, CDR1 KGHSH and CDR2 LQKENI. The CDR3 loop is CASSLNIAGTAGADTQYF. The DNA for the CDR3 is TGTGCCAGCTCACTTAATATAGCCGGGACCGCCGGAGCAGATACGCAGTATTTT.

V and J are TRBV7-9 and TRBJ1-2; TRBD1 matches at 9 bases. CDR3 length: 15 residues. Germline assignment: CDR1 SEHNR and CDR2 FQNEAQ (reference sequence). V lost 2 bases, J lost 4 bases, and 5 bases stayed unmatched. The DNA of the CDR3 is TGTGCCAGCAGCTTATGGGACAGGGACCCCTATGGCTACACCTTC. Its translation is CASSLWDRDPYGYTF. The full variable domain, its missing parts supplied by reference TRBV7-9 and TRBJ1-2, is DTGVSQNPRHKITKRGQNVTFRCDPISEHNRLYWYRQTLGQGPEFLTYFQNEAQLEKSRLLSDRFSAERPKGSFSTLEIQRTEQGDSAMYLCASSLWDRDPYGYTFGSGTRLTVV.